What follows are 30 T cell receptor beta chains derived from one specimen sequenced in a study of PD-1 blockade in mismatch repair-deficient tumors. Using immunoSEQ multiplex PCR, the repertoire was profiled, and TCRdb retains in-frame clones only, with some absent. The sample carries 120,000 or so clones, 86% recorded once. The input for sequencing was peripheral blood, taken 44 weeks after starting pembrolizumab. Receptors originate from an adult with mismatch repair-deficient cancer.

The rearrangement joins TRBV5-4 to TRBJ1-2, with 7 bases fitting TRBD1. The V segment lost 3 bases and the J segment 7 bases; nucleotides outside the gene matches: 9. CDR1 is SGHNT and CDR2 is YYREEE in the germline V gene (reference sequence). The CDR3 has 14 residues. CDR3 protein: CASSSGQWGGGYTF. CDR3 DNA: TGTGCCAGCAGCTCGGGACAGTGGGGTGGTGGCTACACCTTC.

The J gene is TRBJ1-1, the V gene TRBV28, with TRBD1 matching over 10 bases. Trimming cost V 3 bases and J 0 bases; bases outside gene matches: 16. Per germline, CDR1 MDHEN and CDR2 SYDVKM. The CDR3 consists of 20 residues. CDR3 in DNA: TGTGCCAGCAGTTTTATTGGGACAGGGGAGGCGGCCTTCATGAACACTGAAGCTTTCTTT. This sequence encodes CASSFIGTGEAAFMNTEAFF.

This clone was seen only a few times. The chain combines TRBV19 with TRBJ2-3; D not certain. Germline loops: CDR1 LNHDA, CDR2 SQIVND (reference sequence). This CDR3 spans 12 amino acids. V was clipped by 5 bases and J by 1 base, with 4 bases between them. The CDR3 DNA reads as TGTGCCAGTAGTCACCGCACAGATACGCAGTATTTT. This codes for CASSHRTDTQYF.

The CDR3 here is CASSQVETGYSYEQYF. The DNA for the CDR3 is TGCGCCAGCAGCCAAGTCGAGACAGGGTATTCCTACGAGCAGTACTTC. This chain connects TRBV4-1 to TRBJ2-7; TRBD1 matches 7 bases. Per germline, CDR1 MGHRA and CDR2 YSYEKL. Trimming at V came to 1 base and at J to 1 base, leaving 7 bases not matched to a gene. This CDR3 is 16 amino acids long.

The chain has TRBV18 and TRBJ2-2, with 7 bases matching TRBD1. The CDR3 has 16 amino acids. J gave up 0 bases and V 3 bases, and 4 bases lay outside the gene matches. Germline CDR1 is KGHSH and CDR2 is LQKENI. As DNA, the CDR3 is TGTGCCAGCTCACCCTGGCAGGGGGCGAACACCGGGGAGCTGTTTTTT. Amino acid sequence: CASSPWQGANTGELFF.

This clone has a handful of counts. V gene TRBV19 combines with J gene TRBJ1-2; TRBD1 matches 7 bases. Trimming at V came to 5 bases and at J to 5 bases, leaving 5 bases not matched to a gene. This CDR3 has 13 residues. CDR1 LNHDA and CDR2 SQIVND come from the germline V gene (reference sequence). The CDR3 loop is CASSSWGQYGYTF. CDR3 coding DNA: TGTGCCAGTAGTTCCTGGGGACAGTATGGCTACACCTTC.

The gene calls are TRBV7-8 and TRBJ2-1; D is perhaps TRBD1 or TRBD2 (5 bases each). Germline V gives CDR1 SGHVS, CDR2 FQNEAQ. This CDR3 comprises 15 residues. The ends were cut back, 4 bases at V and 0 bases at J, with 10 bases in the middle. The CDR3 DNA reads as TGTGCCAGCAGCTACCGGGGCGACTCCTACAATGAGCAGTTCTTC. Translating gives CASSYRGDSYNEQFF.

The chain joins TRBV5-5 to TRBJ1-5, with 8 nucleotides matching TRBD1. Trimming cost V 4 bases and J 3 bases; bases outside gene matches: 6. Germline V lookup: CDR1 SGHKS, CDR2 YYEKEE (reference sequence). This CDR3 is 15 amino acids long. DNA of the CDR3: TGTGCCAGCAGCGCGGACAGGGCTTACAATCAGCCCCAGCATTTT. It specifies CASSADRAYNQPQHF. The whole variable domain, filled in from reference TRBV5-5 and TRBJ1-5, reads DAGVTQSPTHLIKTRGQQVTLRCSPISGHKSVSWYQQVLGQGPQFIFQYYEKEERGRGNFPDRFSARQFPNYSSELNVNALLLGDSALYLCASSADRAYNQPQHFGDGTRLSIL.

The rearrangement uses TRBV6-5 and TRBJ2-5, with 9 bases that match TRBD1. The J call is uncertain, as TRBJ2-7 better fits the DNA end. This CDR3 has 15 amino acids. Germline-derived CDR1 and CDR2 are MNHEY and SVGAGI. The CDR3 sequence is CASSYRDRAYYEQYF. CDR3 DNA sequence: TGTGCCAGCAGCTACCGGGACAGGGCTTACTACGAGCAGTACTTC.

V usage is TRBV4-1 and J usage is TRBJ1-5; possibly TRBD1 for D (5 bases). V lost 0 bases and J lost 7, with 10 bases in between. There are 14 residues in the CDR3. Per germline, CDR1 MGHRA and CDR2 YSYEKL. CDR3 sequence: CASSQDRVGQPQHF. DNA of the CDR3: TGCGCCAGCAGCCAAGACAGGGTCGGCCAGCCCCAGCATTTT.

The genes are TRBV23-1 and TRBJ2-3; 11 bases agree with TRBD2. TRBV23-1 is given ORF status, its function remaining uncertain. With V trimmed by 0 bases and J by 7 bases, 6 bases remained unmatched. The CDR3 is made up of 16 amino acids. The CDR3, as DNA: TGCGCCAGCAGTCAATCCCTAACTAGCGGGAGTAATACGCAGTATTTT. Protein product: CASSQSLTSGSNTQYF.

The chain joins TRBV28 to TRBJ2-2; no firm D call. CDR3 size: 14 residues. Germline V gives CDR1 MDHEN, CDR2 SYDVKM. The V gene lost 5 bases and the J gene lost 2 bases, with 9 bases spanning the gap. The DNA of the CDR3 is TGTGCCAGCAGTATACGACCCAACACCGGGGAGCTGTTTTTT. Translated: CASSIRPNTGELFF.

To note about this clone: The same CDR3 also results from other DNA sequences found in this sample. This chain connects TRBV6-5 to TRBJ2-7; unclear D gene. The germline V gene has CDR1 MNHEY and CDR2 SVGAGI. Trimming took 2 bases from V and 0 from J, leaving 5 bases between them. The CDR3 covers 13 residues. CDR3 DNA sequence: TGTGCCAGCAGTTACCCGGGCTCCTACGAGCAGTACTTC. Translated: CASSYPGSYEQYF.

The J gene is TRBJ2-7, the V gene TRBV11-3, with D perhaps TRBD1 (6 bases). Germline-derived CDR1 and CDR2 are SGHNT and YENEEA. CDR3 length equals 15 residues. V shed 4 bases and J shed 3 bases, with 16 bases lying between them. The DNA of the CDR3 is TGTGCCAGCAGCTCCCACCCCGGACAGAACTACGAGCAGTACTTC. Translated, it gives CASSSHPGQNYEQYF.

This rearrangement joins TRBV4-3 to TRBJ2-6; D perhaps matches TRBD2 (5 bases). CDR3 length equals 16 residues. The germline V gene has CDR1 LGHNA and CDR2 YSLEER. V lost 4 bases, J lost 2 bases, and 12 bases lay in between. The CDR3 protein is CASSRERGTGANVLTF. The DNA of the CDR3 is TGCGCCAGCAGCCGGGAACGGGGTACTGGGGCCAACGTCCTGACTTTC.

The chain links TRBV6-6 to TRBJ1-5; a weak D match, TRBD1 (5 bases). Germline loops: CDR1 MNHNY, CDR2 SVGAGI (reference sequence). CDR3 size: 14 residues. The V end was cut by 6 bases, the J end by 5 bases, with 14 bases between. CDR3 sequence reads: CASSHTGYYQPQHF. The DNA for the CDR3 is TGTGCCAGCAGCCATACAGGTTATTATCAGCCCCAGCATTTT.

V usage is TRBV5-1 and J usage is TRBJ1-1; no clear D gene. The CDR3 has 12 amino acids. Germline lookup yields CDR1 SGHRS and CDR2 YFSETQ. V gave up 7 bases and J gave up 1 base, with 8 bases separating them. The CDR3 reads CASGTGNTEAFF. CDR3 DNA sequence: TGCGCCAGCGGTACGGGGAACACTGAAGCTTTCTTT.

V and J are TRBV2 and TRBJ2-7, with 15 bases lining up with TRBD2. Looked up from germline, CDR1 is SNHLY and CDR2 is FYNNEI. CDR3 length equals 18 residues. The V segment lost 4 bases and the J segment 3 bases; nucleotides outside the gene matches: 10. The CDR3 spells CASSAGTSGRYYDYEQYF. CDR3 DNA sequence: TGTGCCAGCAGTGCAGGGACTAGCGGGAGGTACTACGACTACGAGCAGTACTTC.

The genes are TRBV11-2 and TRBJ2-7; 7 bases line up with TRBD2. Germline CDR1 reads SGHAT; CDR2 reads FQNNGV. This CDR3 region has 12 residues. J was trimmed by 3 bases and V by 4 bases; bases with no gene match: 0. The DNA for the CDR3 is TGTGCCAGCAGCTGGGGGGGCTACGAGCAGTACTTC. Protein: CASSWGGYEQYF.

The chain employs TRBV20-1 and TRBJ2-2; D is undetermined. Trimming left V 5 bases short and J 6 bases short, with 7 bases between. The CDR3 consists of 11 residues. Germline CDR1 is DFQATT and CDR2 is SNEGSKA (reference sequence). The CDR3 region has the DNA TGCAGTGCTTACCTAGCCGGGGAGCTGTTTTTT. Its translation: CSAYLAGELFF.

The chain is built from TRBV25-1 and TRBJ1-2, with a possible D match to TRBD1 (5 bases). V was cut by 0 bases and J by 3 bases, with 11 bases left in between. The V gene's germline CDR1 is MGHDK and CDR2 SYGVNS. The CDR3 length is 15 residues. The CDR3 region has the DNA TGTGCCAGCAGTGAATACGTGGGGGATGACTATGGCTACACCTTC. Protein product: CASSEYVGDDYGYTF.

The chain recombines TRBV11-3 with TRBJ2-7, with 7 bases fitting TRBD1. The CDR3 runs to 15 residues. From germline, CDR1 is SGHNT and CDR2 YENEEA. V lost 5 bases, J lost 2 bases, and 9 bases stayed unmatched. The CDR3 DNA is TGTGCCAGCAGCCGTCCCCCGACAGGGACCTACGAGCAGTACTTC. It yields the protein CASSRPPTGTYEQYF.

The chain couples TRBV4-1 to TRBJ2-1; D possibly corresponds to TRBD2 (5 bases). The germline V gene has CDR1 MGHRA and CDR2 YSYEKL. The CDR3 runs 12 residues. Trimming stripped 0 bases from V and 9 bases from J, with 6 bases between. CDR3 sequence reads: CASSQDSAEQFF. The CDR3 DNA is TGCGCCAGCAGCCAAGATAGCGCTGAGCAGTTCTTC.

The chain links TRBV18 to TRBJ2-7; 7 bases fit TRBD1. The germline V gene encodes CDR1 KGHSH and CDR2 LQKENI. V was clipped by 5 bases and J by 3 bases; unmatched bases: 7. The CDR3 runs 14 residues. CDR3 nucleotides: TGTGCCAGCTCATCTCCCCACAGGGGCTACGAGCAGTACTTC. Translating gives CASSSPHRGYEQYF.

The V and J genes are TRBV5-1 and TRBJ2-2, with D uncertain. Trimming cost V 2 bases and J 3 bases, with 11 bases left between them. This CDR3 is 15 amino acids long. Per the germline V gene, CDR1 is SGHRS and CDR2 is YFSETQ. The CDR3 DNA reads as TGCGCCAGCAGCTTAGGGCAGAGCTACACCGGGGAGCTGTTTTTT. Translating gives CASSLGQSYTGELFF.

This clone was seen only a few times. The chain recombines TRBV13 with TRBJ1-4; D is perhaps TRBD1 (5 bases). Trimming stripped 5 bases from V and 6 bases from J, with 10 bases between. The CDR3 totals 13 residues. Germline-derived CDR1 and CDR2 are PRHDT and FYEKMQ (reference sequence). The CDR3 here is CASSMGPDEKLFF. In DNA, the CDR3 is TGTGCCAGCAGCATGGGACCGGATGAAAAACTGTTTTTT.

For the CDR3, the DNA is TGTGCCAGCAGCTTGACGATTGGGACGGCCTATGGCTACACCTTC. This encodes CASSLTIGTAYGYTF. The rearrangement links TRBV5-4 to TRBJ1-2; possibly TRBD1 for D (5 bases). The CDR3 consists of 15 residues. V was pared by 1 base and J by 4 bases, with 14 bases between. Looked up from germline, CDR1 is SGHNT and CDR2 is YYREEE (reference sequence).

This rearrangement joins TRBV29-1 to TRBJ1-3; no firm D call. The germline CDR1 and CDR2 sequences are SQVTM and ANQGSEA. Trimming shortened V by 6 bases and J by 0 bases, and 9 bases separated the two germline ends. The CDR3 contains 13 residues. As DNA, the CDR3 is TGCAGCGTCCGGACGGTCTCTGGAAACACCATATATTTT. Protein sequence: CSVRTVSGNTIYF.

This chain uses TRBV5-1 with TRBJ2-7; D is possibly TRBD1 (7 bases). V was cut by 0 bases and J by 4 bases, with 17 bases left in between. Per germline, CDR1 SGHRS and CDR2 YFSETQ. CDR3 size: 16 residues. The CDR3 DNA sequence: TGCGCCAGCAGCTTGGAGGGGGCCCTCGGGACTTACGAGCAGTACTTC. This gives the protein CASSLEGALGTYEQYF.

J is TRBJ2-7 and V is TRBV5-6, with D possibly being TRBD1 (5 bases). This CDR3 has 14 amino acids. Looked up from germline, CDR1 is SGHDT and CDR2 is YYEEEE. V shed 0 bases and J shed 6 bases, with 13 bases lying between them. CDR3 amino acids: CASSLEGRASEQYF. The CDR3 coding sequence is TGTGCCAGCAGCTTGGAAGGCAGGGCTAGCGAGCAGTACTTC.